Below, 20 T cell receptor beta chains from the same sample are listed, as sequenced in a study of CD8 T cells in Susac syndrome (dated by TCRdb to about 2019). The library was produced with the immunoSEQ multiplex PCR assay. RNA was extracted using the RNeasy kit, and roughly 0.5 to 1 microgram was reverse transcribed with random hexamers. The raw public reads went through TCRdb reprocessing: fastp at Q25, MiXCR clone calling, in-frame beta chains kept. CDR3 protein sequences are deduplicated, and each keeps its most common genes and DNA. Across this sample there are around 160,000 distinct CDR3 sequences, with around 94% seen only once. Of the sample, 0.13% to 0.15% falls within the top ten clones. The sample comprised CD4+ T cells from PBMCs. The receptors shown here come from a human donor in good health.

This chain connects TRBV20-1 to TRBJ1-4; a weak D match, TRBD1 (6 bases). The CDR3 runs 13 residues. CDR1 and CDR2 from the germline V gene are DFQATT and SNEGSKA (reference sequence). CDR3: CSTQDRTNEKLFF. DNA of the CDR3: TGCAGCACGCAGGACAGAACTAATGAAAAACTGTTTTTT.

CDR3: CASRSPGPDYGYTF. The CDR3 DNA sequence: TGTGCCAGCAGATCTCCGGGACCGGACTATGGCTACACCTTC. This rearrangement joins TRBV3-1 to TRBJ1-2; D perhaps matches TRBD1 (5 bases). Trimming left V 6 bases short and J 3 bases short, with 14 bases between. This CDR3 spans 14 amino acids. Per the germline V gene, CDR1 is LGHDT and CDR2 is YNNKEL (reference sequence).

This chain connects TRBV29-1 to TRBJ1-1; unclear D gene. CDR1 and CDR2 (germline): SQVTM, ANQGSEA. The CDR3 has 13 amino acids. Trimming cost V 4 bases and J 0 bases, with 9 bases left between them. CDR3 region: CSVVTGLNTEAFF. The CDR3 region has the DNA TGCAGCGTTGTAACGGGCTTGAACACTGAAGCTTTCTTT.

This clonotype was counted once. The CDR3 here is CASSYFPSGGQETQYF. The DNA for the CDR3 is TGTGCCAGCAGTTACTTTCCTAGCGGGGGACAAGAGACCCAGTACTTC. V is TRBV6-5 and J is TRBJ2-5; 10 positions agree with TRBD2. Germline V CDR1 and CDR2: MNHEY, SVGAGI. This CDR3 has 16 residues. Losses at the gene ends were 1 base for V and 2 bases for J; bases not matched to a gene: 4.

This chain uses TRBV20-1 with TRBJ2-3; 7 bases line up with TRBD1. This CDR3 has 14 amino acids. The V segment lost 4 bases and the J segment 1 base; nucleotides outside the gene matches: 5. The V gene's germline CDR1 is DFQATT and CDR2 SNEGSKA (reference sequence). The CDR3 spells CSAMDRSGTDTQYF. The CDR3 coding sequence is TGCAGTGCTATGGACAGGTCGGGCACAGATACGCAGTATTTT.

This clonotype was detected only once. The chain couples TRBV4-1 to TRBJ2-5; either TRBD1 or TRBD2 may fit D (5 bases each). V gave up 0 bases and J gave up 3 bases, with 8 bases separating them. Looked up from germline, CDR1 is MGHRA and CDR2 is YSYEKL. This CDR3 has 14 residues. CDR3 protein: CASSQERGEETQYF. The CDR3 coding sequence is TGCGCCAGCAGCCAAGAGCGAGGGGAAGAGACCCAGTACTTC.

The CDR3 DNA sequence: TGTGCCTACAGTCGCGCAGATAGCAATCAGCCCCAGCATTTT. Protein sequence: CAYSRADSNQPQHF. The rearrangement uses TRBV30 and TRBJ1-5, with D unresolved. Germline values: CDR1 GTSNPN, CDR2 SVGIG (reference sequence). The V and J ends lost 7 bases and 0 bases respectively, with 13 bases between them. The CDR3 has 14 amino acids.

The chain combines TRBV5-1 with TRBJ2-7, with 9 nucleotides matching TRBD2. V trimming: 0 bases; J trimming: 3 bases; junction bases outside the gene matches: 4. The CDR3 sequence is 15 residues long. Germline V gene lookup returns CDR1 SGHRS and CDR2 YFSETQ. Here the CDR3 reads CASSLVVAGDYEQYF. The CDR3 DNA reads as TGCGCCAGCAGCTTGGTAGTAGCGGGGGACTACGAGCAGTACTTC. Using reference TRBV5-1 and TRBJ2-7 for the parts outside the CDR3, the full variable domain is KAGVTQTPRYLIKTRGQQVTLSCSPISGHRSVSWYQQTPGQGLQFLFEYFSETQRNKGNFPGRFSGRQFSNSRSEMNVSTLELGDSALYLCASSLVVAGDYEQYFGPGTRLTVT.

In this sample, this clonotype turned up once. This CDR3 is CASSQIGGGSGELFF. The DNA for the CDR3 is TGTGCCAGCAGCCAAATCGGGGGTGGCTCCGGGGAGCTGTTTTTT. V usage is TRBV3-1 and J usage is TRBJ2-2, with a weak D call TRBD2 (6 bases). V was clipped by 2 bases and J by 6 bases, with 13 bases between them. The CDR3 is made up of 15 amino acids. CDR1 and CDR2 from the germline V gene are LGHDT and YNNKEL (reference sequence).

CDR3 bases: TGCGCCAGCAGCCAGGTAGCGGGGGGGTACAATGAGCAGTTCTTC. Translating gives CASSQVAGGYNEQFF. This chain links TRBV4-3 with TRBJ2-1; 11 bases fit TRBD2. Germline lookup yields CDR1 LGHNA and CDR2 YSLEER. V lost 3 bases and J lost 4; bases outside the gene matches: 2. The CDR3 extends over 15 amino acids.

V and J are TRBV29-1 and TRBJ2-5; D remains unclear. Trimming took 3 bases from V and 5 from J, leaving 16 bases between them. The CDR3 contains 14 residues. Germline V gives CDR1 SQVTM, CDR2 ANQGSEA. This CDR3 is CSVESGSGWETQYF. As DNA, the CDR3 is TGCAGCGTTGAGTCCGGGTCAGGATGGGAGACCCAGTACTTC.

A single count supports this clonotype. This chain links TRBV15 with TRBJ2-5; perhaps TRBD1 as D (5 bases). With 1 base removed from V and 3 bases from J, the gap between germline ends came to 15 bases. CDR1 and CDR2 from the germline V gene are LNHNV and YYDKDF (reference sequence). The CDR3 loop spans 16 amino acids. The CDR3 sequence: CATSRGLGPTKETQYF. DNA of the CDR3: TGTGCCACCAGCAGAGGGCTGGGGCCCACTAAAGAGACCCAGTACTTC. Together with reference TRBV15 and TRBJ2-5, the CDR3 gives the full variable domain: DAMVIQNPRYQVTQFGKPVTLSCSQTLNHNVMYWYQQKSSQAPKLLFHYYDKDFNNEADTPDNFQSRRPNTSFCFLDIRSPGLGDTAMYLCATSRGLGPTKETQYFGPGTRLLVL.

The chain employs TRBV30 and TRBJ1-1; D unresolved. The germline V gene has CDR1 GTSNPN and CDR2 SVGIG (reference sequence). This CDR3 region has 13 residues. Deletions cut 3 bases from V and 1 base from J, with 9 bases between. CDR3 loop: CAWSPERNTEAFF. CDR3 nucleotide sequence: TGTGCCTGGAGCCCCGAGAGGAACACTGAAGCTTTCTTT.

This clonotype was found once. This chain links TRBV5-1 with TRBJ2-7; weak D call: TRBD1 (5 bases). V lost 5 bases and J 2 bases, leaving 8 bases between the germline ends. CDR3 length: 12 residues. Germline lookup yields CDR1 SGHRS and CDR2 YFSETQ. The CDR3 coding sequence is TGCGCCAGCAGTGAAGGGGCCTACGAGCAGTACTTC. Its translation: CASSEGAYEQYF.

The J gene is TRBJ2-7, the V gene TRBV13, with TRBD1 matching 8 bases. Germline V gene data show CDR1 as PRHDT and CDR2 as FYEKMQ (reference sequence). The CDR3 totals 14 residues. After removal of 3 bases from V and 3 bases from J, the junction contained 4 bases not matched to a gene. The CDR3 nucleotides read TGTGCCAGCAGCTTGTACAGGGGGGTCTACGAGCAGTACTTC. Translated, it gives CASSLYRGVYEQYF. The full variable domain, its missing parts supplied by reference TRBV13 and TRBJ2-7, is AAGVIQSPRHLIKEKRETATLKCYPIPRHDTVYWYQQGPGQDPQFLISFYEKMQSDKGSIPDRFSAQQFSDYHSELNMSSLELGDSALYFCASSLYRGVYEQYFGPGTRLTVT.

This sequence joins TRBV5-1 and TRBJ2-7, with 7 bases fitting TRBD1. Germline CDR1 is SGHRS and CDR2 is YFSETQ. V was pared by 4 bases and J by 1 base, with 8 bases of the junction left unmatched. The CDR3 covers 15 residues. This CDR3 reads CASSENRGSSYEQYF. CDR3 DNA sequence: TGCGCCAGCAGCGAAAACAGGGGCTCGTCCTACGAGCAGTACTTC.

The CDR3 DNA reads TGTGCCAGTAGTATGAGGGGGTCGGGGGCCAACGTCCTGACTTTC. It is translated as CASSMRGSGANVLTF. The gene calls are TRBV19 and TRBJ2-6; D possibly corresponds to TRBD1 (6 bases). The germline V gene has CDR1 LNHDA and CDR2 SQIVND (reference sequence). The CDR3 contains 15 residues. Trimming stripped 3 bases from V and 4 bases from J, with 10 bases between.

The gene calls are TRBV6-4 and TRBJ1-6, with 9 positions matching TRBD1. Germline V CDR1 and CDR2: MRHNA, SNTAGT. V was pared by 6 bases and J by 7 bases, with 7 bases of the junction left unmatched. The CDR3 runs to 15 residues. CDR3 amino acids: CASSARDRVNSPLHF. The CDR3 DNA follows: TGTGCCAGCAGCGCCCGGGACAGGGTGAATTCACCCCTCCACTTT.

This clonotype was recorded only once. V gene TRBV24-1 combines with J gene TRBJ2-5, with D possibly matching TRBD2 (6 bases). Germline V CDR1 and CDR2: KGHDR, SFDVKD. The CDR3 totals 14 residues. Between the trimmed V and J ends, which lost 3 bases and 2 bases, there was a span of 9 bases. Written as DNA, the CDR3 is TGTGCCACCAGTGATATTCGGGGGCAAGAGACCCAGTACTTC. As protein: CATSDIRGQETQYF.

CDR3 amino acids: CASSQDLVGIGYTF. As DNA, the CDR3 is TGCGCCAGCAGCCAAGATCTCGTGGGGATTGGCTACACCTTC. The V and J genes are TRBV4-1 and TRBJ1-2; no clear D. This CDR3 has 14 residues. The germline V gene encodes CDR1 MGHRA and CDR2 YSYEKL. Trimming cost V 0 bases and J 7 bases, with 12 bases left between them.